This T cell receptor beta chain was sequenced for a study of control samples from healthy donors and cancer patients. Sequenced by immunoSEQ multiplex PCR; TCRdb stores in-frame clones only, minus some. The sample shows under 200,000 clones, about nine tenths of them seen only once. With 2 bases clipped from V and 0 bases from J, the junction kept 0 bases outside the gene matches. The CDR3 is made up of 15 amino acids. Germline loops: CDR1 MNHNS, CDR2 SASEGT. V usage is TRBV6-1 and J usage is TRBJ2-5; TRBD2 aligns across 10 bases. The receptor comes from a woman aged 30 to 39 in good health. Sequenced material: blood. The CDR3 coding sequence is TGTGCCAGCAGTGAACTAGCGGGGGACCAAGAGACCCAGTACTTC. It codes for CASSELAGDQETQYF.